This T cell receptor (beta chain) appears in the sequencing data of a study of cytotoxic CD8 clonotypes in ibrutinib-treated CLL. Study results and caveats: Stable or contracted on treatment, public clonotypes were also uncommon. Circulating CD8+ T-cell counts were tracked by baseline clonality, which exceeded that of age-matched healthy donors.

To note about this clone: No antigen is known for it.

The germline gives CDR1 SGDLS, CDR2 YYNGEE. The CDR3 has 15 amino acids. Germline trimming cut 0 bases from V and 5 bases from J; bases unmatched to any gene: 6. Libraries were prepared by immunoSEQ multiplex PCR; TCRdb keeps only in-frame clonotypes and omits some of them. Of about 39,000 clones in the sample, 55% to 80% were seen once. The rearrangement links TRBV9 to TRBJ2-3, with TRBD2 identical over 7 bases. The starting material was PBMCs, obtained at disease progression, from a patient treated with ibrutinib. The TCR comes from a human donor with chronic lymphocytic leukemia. The CDR3 bases are TGTGCCAGCAGCGTAGATGCGGGAGTAGTAGATACGCAGTATTTT. Translation gives CASSVDAGVVDTQYF.